This T cell receptor (beta chain) was sequenced in a study of CD8 T cells in ankylosing spondylitis. General study points: For ankylosing spondylitis blood, a TCR beta motif of under 10 highly homologous variants appeared characteristic.

From the 5' RACE reads, TCRdb called clonotypes with MiXCR, one entry per CDR3 protein. The table includes just under 550,000 distinct CDR3 sequences, approximately 12% detected once. As regards this clonotype: The target antigen is unknown.

Sequenced input: blood, either unsorted or a sorted T cell fraction (not recorded which). The origin of this receptor is a male donor with ankylosing spondylitis.

This CDR3 is CASSEEGGWDQPQHF. CDR3 bases: TGTGCCAGCAGTGAAGAAGGGGGCTGGGATCAGCCCCAGCATTTT. The genes are TRBV2 and TRBJ1-5; TRBD1 matches 7 bases. The CDR3 extends over 15 amino acids. CDR1 and CDR2 from the germline V gene are SNHLY and FYNNEI. Trimming took 1 base from V and 5 from J; bases not matched to a gene: 5.